Following are 9 T cell receptor beta chains from one sample sequenced in a study of blood T cell repertoires in COVID-19. The repertoire was sequenced with immunoSEQ multiplex PCR; TCRdb's copy has only in-frame clones and lacks some. This table holds 400,000 to 450,000 clones, 85% to 90% found once. The specimen was PBMCs or T cells enriched from blood (not recorded which). The receptors were gathered from a man aged 25-40 years who had recovered from COVID-19.

The chain employs TRBV4-1 and TRBJ2-1; D remains unclear. The CDR3 extends over 16 amino acids. CDR1 and CDR2 from the germline V gene are MGHRA and YSYEKL. V was clipped by 1 base and J by 2 bases, with 12 bases between them. The CDR3 DNA follows: TGCGCCAGCAGCCAAGCCTCCCCCGACACCTACAATGAGCAGTTCTTC. As protein: CASSQASPDTYNEQFF.

V usage is TRBV7-2 and J usage is TRBJ2-7, with D perhaps matching TRBD2 (6 bases). Trimming stripped 7 bases from V and 0 bases from J, with 16 bases between. Germline V gene sequence: CDR1 SGHTA, CDR2 FQGNSA. This CDR3 spans 15 amino acids. The CDR3 sequence: CASTLSGGISYEQYF. As DNA, the CDR3 is TGTGCCAGCACCCTAAGTGGGGGGATCTCCTACGAGCAGTACTTC. Using reference TRBV7-2 and TRBJ2-7 for the parts outside the CDR3, the full variable domain is GAGVSQSPSNKVTEKGKDVELRCDPISGHTALYWYRQSLGQGLEFLIYFQGNSAPDKSGLPSDRFSAERTGGSVSTLTIQRTQQEDSAVYLCASTLSGGISYEQYFGPGTRLTVT.

The rearrangement links TRBV3-1 (or the pseudogene TRBV3-2) to TRBJ2-7; D remains ambiguous. With 0 bases removed from V and 6 bases from J, the gap between germline ends came to 6 bases. CDR1 is LGHDT, CDR2 YNNKEL, per germline (reference sequence). The CDR3 consists of 12 residues. In DNA, the CDR3 is TGTGCCAGCAGCCAAGATAACGGCGAGCAGTACTTC. It yields the protein CASSQDNGEQYF.

The chain links TRBV7-9 to TRBJ2-3; D is perhaps TRBD1 (6 bases). V shed 1 base and J shed 2 bases, with 10 bases lying between them. The CDR3 sequence is 15 residues long. The V gene's germline CDR1 is SEHNR and CDR2 FQNEAQ (reference sequence). The CDR3 reads CASSLGTVPTDTQYF. For the CDR3, the DNA is TGTGCCAGCAGCTTAGGGACAGTGCCCACAGATACGCAGTATTTT. Full variable domain (missing parts from reference TRBV7-9 and TRBJ2-3): DTGVSQNPRHKITKRGQNVTFRCDPISEHNRLYWYRQTLGQGPEFLTYFQNEAQLEKSRLLSDRFSAERPKGSFSTLEIQRTEQGDSAMYLCASSLGTVPTDTQYFGPGTRLTVL.

The V call is TRBV7-9, the J call TRBJ1-1; D gene unclear. V gave up 5 bases and J gave up 4 bases, with 14 bases separating them. Germline V lookup: CDR1 SEHNR, CDR2 FQNEAQ (reference sequence). The CDR3 has 14 residues. The CDR3: CASSPIGSGTEAFF. Here the CDR3 DNA reads TGTGCCAGCAGCCCGATCGGTTCCGGCACTGAAGCTTTCTTT.

The V call is TRBV5-5, the J call TRBJ2-1; 14 bases map to TRBD2. Losses at the gene ends were 1 base for V and 4 bases for J; bases not matched to a gene: 13. The CDR3 length is 20 residues. The germline V gene has CDR1 SGHKS and CDR2 YYEKEE (reference sequence). CDR3 nucleotide sequence: TGTGCCAGCAGCTTGTCCCAGGGACTAGCGGGAGTGGGTCCTTACAATGAGCAGTTCTTC. It specifies CASSLSQGLAGVGPYNEQFF.

This chain joins TRBV27 and TRBJ1-3; 7 bases line up with TRBD1. CDR1 is MNHEY, CDR2 SMNVEV, per germline (reference sequence). V shed 4 bases, J shed 4 bases, and the junction held 13 bases outside the gene matches. The CDR3 length is 17 residues. The CDR3 coding sequence is TGTGCCAGCAGTTCTTTAGGTGCAGGGGGTACCGGAAACACCATATATTTT. Translation: CASSSLGAGGTGNTIYF.

The chain has TRBV7-2 and TRBJ2-2, with 9 bases identical to TRBD2. Germline CDR1 is SGHTA and CDR2 is FQGNSA. The CDR3 runs to 15 residues. Trimming at V came to 3 bases and at J to 4 bases, leaving 3 bases not matched to a gene. The CDR3 reads CASSFSGSITGELFF. Written as DNA, the CDR3 is TGTGCCAGCAGCTTTAGCGGGAGTATCACCGGGGAGCTGTTTTTT.

The chain employs TRBV27 and TRBJ2-3; TRBD2 agrees at 7 bases. The V segment lost 5 bases and the J segment 4 bases; nucleotides outside the gene matches: 24. The CDR3 is 20 residues long. Per germline, CDR1 MNHEY and CDR2 SMNVEV (reference sequence). Here the CDR3 reads CASSPRRAGGRTYISDTQYF. For the CDR3, the DNA is TGTGCCAGCAGTCCACGCCGGGCGGGCGGGAGAACGTATATATCAGATACGCAGTATTTT.